The clone carrying this TCR beta chain showed up many times. What it binds is not known. Germline V gene sequence: CDR1 MNHNS, CDR2 SASEGT. The CDR3 runs to 11 residues. The V and J ends lost 2 bases and 8 bases respectively, with 3 bases between them. General study findings and limits: The TCR gene usage of tumor memory CD4+ T cells clustered together with blood and lymph node memory CD4+ cells and with lymph node naive CD4+ cells.

Constant-region reverse primers amplified full-length variable regions, followed by semi-nested Nested Universal Primer A PCR. A single record per CDR3 protein comes from TCRdb applying MiXCR to the 5' RACE reads. The sample lists some 57,000 distinct CDR3 sequences; about a sixth were seen once. Material for sequencing was naive CD4+ T cells sorted from blood. Subset of the sample: naive CD4+ T cells, CD4+CD45RA+CD25-. The sequence was collected from a female donor with breast cancer. The chain links TRBV6-1 to TRBJ1-4; D not certain. The CDR3 DNA follows: TGTGCCAGCAGTGAATGGGAAAAACTGTTTTTT. Translating gives CASSEWEKLFF.